Reported below is one TCR beta chain. Its antigen is not known. The assay was immunoSEQ multiplex PCR, and TCRdb's table has in-frame clones only and misses some. The repertoire consists of fewer than 100,000 clones, with approximately 93% occurring once and the leading ten covering approximately 0.5%. The data were taken from a study of Tregs in tolerant kidney transplant recipients. Across the whole study: Related graft donors supplied nonmyeloablative bone marrow transplants, and mixed chimerism was transient. General observations from the study: Nucleotide sequences could not be compared across some patients' samples due to primer changes. This study did not directly address biological reproducibility.

Unstimulated Tregs (CD4+CD25+CD127-) and CD4+CD25- non-Tregs were sorted from PBMCs. V dropped 3 bases and J dropped 2; count of bases not matched to a gene: 8. The CDR3 runs 16 residues. The germline V gene has CDR1 SGHNT and CDR2 YENEEA. This specimen consisted of CD4+ T cells from blood, obtained before the transplant. The source is a human donor who received a combined kidney and bone marrow transplant. The rearrangement links TRBV11-3 to TRBJ2-3; TRBD2 matches at 7 bases. This chain's CDR3 is CASSFRPGGPTDTQYF. CDR3 in DNA: TGTGCCAGCAGCTTTCGGCCGGGAGGCCCCACAGATACGCAGTATTTT.